This TCR beta chain was identified during a study of T-cell memory formation after mild COVID-19. The study, taken as a whole, reports: Among clones contracting day 15 to 85, CD4/CD8 was balanced, whereas later expanders leaned CD4+. Clones that contracted clustered mainly in CM and EM if CD4+ and in EMRA if CD8+.

The authors produced TCR alpha and TCR beta cDNA libraries with sample barcodes and UMIs by 5'RACE using constant-segment primers. TCRdb reprocessed the 5' RACE reads via MiXCR and lists one record per CDR3 protein. Of roughly 580,000 distinct CDR3 sequences in the sample, more than 15% are singletons; the top ten hold approximately 12%. This CDR3 is 12 amino acids long. Germline assignment: CDR1 DFQATT and CDR2 SNEGSKA (reference sequence). V lost 5 bases to trimming and J lost 4 bases, with 11 bases between them. With respect to this clonotype: Its antigen remains unknown.

Sequencing was done on a sample of PBMCs or a T cell subset sorted from them (not recorded which). V and J are TRBV20-1 and TRBJ1-2, with D perhaps TRBD1 (6 bases). The clonotype originates from an adult woman who had mild COVID-19 (a few samples of this study predate the infection). Cell type and time point are not known. The CDR3 DNA is TGCAGTGCTTCGACAGGAGCCTATGGCTACACCTTC. Its protein is CSASTGAYGYTF.